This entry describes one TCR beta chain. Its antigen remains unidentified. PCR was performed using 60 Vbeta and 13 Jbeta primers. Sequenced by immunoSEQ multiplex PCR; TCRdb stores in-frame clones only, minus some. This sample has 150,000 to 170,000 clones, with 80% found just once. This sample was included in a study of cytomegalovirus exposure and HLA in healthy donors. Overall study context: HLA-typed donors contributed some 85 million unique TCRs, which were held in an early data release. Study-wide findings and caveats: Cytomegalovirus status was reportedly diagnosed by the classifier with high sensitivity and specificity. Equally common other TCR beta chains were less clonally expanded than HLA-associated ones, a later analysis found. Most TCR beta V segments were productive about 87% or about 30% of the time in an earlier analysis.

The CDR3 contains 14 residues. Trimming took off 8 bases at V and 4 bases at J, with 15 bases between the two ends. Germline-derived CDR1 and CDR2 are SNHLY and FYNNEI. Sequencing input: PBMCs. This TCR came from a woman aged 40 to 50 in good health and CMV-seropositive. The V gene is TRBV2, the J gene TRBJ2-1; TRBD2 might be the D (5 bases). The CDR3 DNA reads TGTGCCAGCGTCCGGGAACCAAGTTACAATGAGCAGTTCTTC. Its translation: CASVREPSYNEQFF.